This paragraph reports one T cell receptor (beta chain). For TCRbeta, the library was prepared with unique molecular identifiers. In TCRdb, the PCR reads were re-called with MiXCR into one record per CDR3 protein. The data contain about 500,000 distinct CDR3 sequences, 30% to 35% of them singletons. V was shortened by 1 base and J by 7 bases, with 7 bases between the two germline ends. Germline-derived CDR1 and CDR2 are SEHNR and FQNEAQ (reference sequence). CDR3 length equals 12 residues. This specimen belongs to a study of T-cell reconstitution after alpha-beta-depleted transplantation in children. The chain is built from TRBV7-9 and TRBJ1-2, with unresolved D. Sequenced material: PBMCs from the stem cell graft donor, taken from the stem cell graft. The TCR comes from a human donor who donated a stem cell graft to a child with aplastic anemia. This chain's CDR3 is CASSLDRFGYTF. The CDR3 nucleotides are TGTGCCAGCAGCTTAGATAGATTTGGCTACACCTTC.